These 23 T cell receptor beta chains were sequenced from one sample in a study of OX40 agonist ivuxolimab in advanced cancers. Clones were sequenced by immunoSEQ multiplex PCR, and TCRdb holds only the in-frame ones, with some missing. This sample yields around 33,000 clones, of which around nine tenths are seen a single time; roughly 9.1% belongs to the top ten. The input for sequencing was CD4+ or CD8+ T cells sorted from blood, taken in a trial of the OX40 agonist ivuxolimab. The receptor set was obtained from an adult with an advanced solid tumor such as melanoma, head and neck, liver or kidney cancer.

The chain couples TRBV4-1 to TRBJ1-5; weak D call: TRBD1 (6 bases). The CDR3 is made up of 16 amino acids. Per germline, CDR1 MGHRA and CDR2 YSYEKL. The V end was cut by 0 bases, the J end by 3 bases, with 12 bases between. The CDR3 nucleotides are TGCGCCAGCAGCCAAGAAGGCAGGGGATCCAATCAGCCCCAGCATTTT. Amino acid sequence: CASSQEGRGSNQPQHF.

The chain is built from TRBV19 and TRBJ2-7; 8 bases agree with TRBD2. Per the germline V gene, CDR1 is LNHDA and CDR2 is SQIVND (reference sequence). The CDR3 is 14 amino acids. The V gene end was trimmed by 1 base and the J gene end by 6 bases; junction bases not matched to a gene: 5. In nucleotides, the CDR3 is TGTGCCAGTAGTATAGTGGATAGCGGGGCCGAGCAGTACTTC. This codes for CASSIVDSGAEQYF. Variable domain in full (rest from reference TRBV19 and TRBJ2-7): DGGITQSPKYLFRKEGQNVTLSCEQNLNHDAMYWYRQDPGQGLRLIYYSQIVNDFQKGDIAEGYSVSREKKESFPLTVTSAQKNPTAFYLCASSIVDSGAEQYFGPGTRLTVT.

The CDR3 loop is CASSPGTGGTEAFF. CDR3 DNA sequence: TGCGCCAGCAGTCCCGGGACAGGGGGAACTGAAGCTTTCTTT. V and J are TRBV5-1 and TRBJ1-1; 11 bases agree with TRBD1. The CDR3 is made up of 14 amino acids. Germline CDR1 reads SGHRS; CDR2 reads YFSETQ. J was trimmed by 5 bases and V by 5 bases; bases with no gene match: 5. Supplemented by reference TRBV5-1 and TRBJ1-1, the full variable domain reads KAGVTQTPRYLIKTRGQQVTLSCSPISGHRSVSWYQQTPGQGLQFLFEYFSETQRNKGNFPGRFSGRQFSNSRSEMNVSTLELGDSALYLCASSPGTGGTEAFFGQGTRLTVV.

The chain carries TRBV6-5 and TRBJ2-1; D gene ambiguous. This CDR3 is 15 amino acids long. Germline V gene sequence: CDR1 MNHEY, CDR2 SVGAGI. Trimming removed 2 bases at V and 2 bases at J, with 10 bases between. The chain's CDR3 is CASSYQATTYNEQFF. The CDR3 nucleotides read TGTGCCAGCAGTTACCAGGCGACGACCTACAATGAGCAGTTCTTC.

The chain couples TRBV4-3 to TRBJ1-1, with no clear D. Trimming took 0 bases from V and 0 from J, leaving 5 bases between them. The CDR3 runs 14 residues. Germline CDR1 reads LGHNA; CDR2 reads YSLEER. The CDR3 sequence: CASSQENLNTEAFF. The CDR3 DNA sequence: TGCGCCAGCAGCCAAGAGAATCTGAACACTGAAGCTTTCTTT.

V gene TRBV6-5 combines with J gene TRBJ1-6; no reliable D call. This CDR3 region has 12 residues. Trimming cost V 5 bases and J 13 bases, with 12 bases left between them. Germline V CDR1 and CDR2: MNHEY, SVGAGI. The CDR3 sequence is CASSDTTGPLHF. The CDR3, as DNA: TGTGCCAGCAGTGACACTACCGGCCCCCTCCACTTT.

The chain combines TRBV6-5 with TRBJ2-7; D call uncertain. The CDR3 sequence is 15 residues long. Trimming pared 0 bases from V and 3 bases from J, leaving 12 bases between. The germline V gene has CDR1 MNHEY and CDR2 SVGAGI. In nucleotides, the CDR3 is TGTGCCAGCAGTTACTCGAGTGGGAATATCTACGAGCAGTACTTC. Its protein is CASSYSSGNIYEQYF.

The chain links TRBV6-5 to TRBJ2-5; TRBD2 aligns across 8 bases. The CDR3 sequence is 16 residues long. V dropped 0 bases and J dropped 5; count of bases not matched to a gene: 8. Per germline, CDR1 MNHEY and CDR2 SVGAGI. The chain's CDR3 is CASSYSGTRLGETQYF. CDR3 nucleotides: TGTGCCAGCAGTTACTCTGGGACTAGGTTGGGGGAGACCCAGTACTTC.

The chain uses TRBV5-1 and TRBJ2-3; 8 bases agree with TRBD2. V shed 0 bases, J shed 5 bases, and the junction held 5 bases outside the gene matches. The CDR3 is 15 residues long. In germline, CDR1 is SGHRS, CDR2 YFSETQ. CDR3 amino acids: CASSLEAGAIDTQYF. Here the CDR3 DNA reads TGCGCCAGCAGCTTGGAAGCGGGAGCAATAGATACGCAGTATTTT. Based on the CDR3 plus reference TRBV5-1 and TRBJ2-3, the full variable domain is KAGVTQTPRYLIKTRGQQVTLSCSPISGHRSVSWYQQTPGQGLQFLFEYFSETQRNKGNFPGRFSGRQFSNSRSEMNVSTLELGDSALYLCASSLEAGAIDTQYFGPGTRLTVL.

This clone was recorded a few times. This CDR3 reads CASSLVQPQETQYF. The CDR3 DNA sequence: TGCGCCAGCAGCTTGGTTCAACCGCAAGAGACCCAGTACTTC. This sequence joins TRBV5-1 and TRBJ2-5; D uncertain. Between the trimmed V and J ends, which lost 0 bases and 2 bases, there was a span of 8 bases. This CDR3 is 14 amino acids long. Germline CDR1 is SGHRS and CDR2 is YFSETQ.

The chain recombines TRBV11-3 with TRBJ1-2, with a possible D match to TRBD1 (6 bases). Per the germline V gene, CDR1 is SGHNT and CDR2 is YENEEA. Trimming took off 4 bases at V and 8 bases at J, with 14 bases between the two ends. The CDR3 runs to 13 residues. The CDR3 DNA is TGTGCCAGCAGCTCCCCGTCGGGGGGCGGCTACACCTTC. Encoded protein: CASSSPSGGGYTF.

The CDR3 region has the DNA TGCGCCAGCAGCCAAGGACAGATTAAAGAGACCCAGTACTTC. Its translation is CASSQGQIKETQYF. This sequence joins TRBV4-1 and TRBJ2-5, with D perhaps matching TRBD1 (5 bases). The V and J ends lost 1 base and 3 bases respectively, with 9 bases between them. CDR1 and CDR2 (germline): MGHRA, YSYEKL. The CDR3 is 14 amino acids.

V usage is TRBV5-1 and J usage is TRBJ2-5; 7 nucleotides match TRBD1. This CDR3 is 13 amino acids long. V dropped 4 bases and J dropped 5; count of bases not matched to a gene: 5. CDR1 and CDR2 from the germline V gene are SGHRS and YFSETQ. CDR3 nucleotides: TGCGCCAGCAGCGGGGGACAGCCGGAGACCCAGTACTTC. Its protein is CASSGGQPETQYF.

The V call is TRBV5-1, the J call TRBJ2-7, with D perhaps TRBD2 (6 bases). V shed 0 bases and J shed 1 base, with 8 bases lying between them. Germline assignment: CDR1 SGHRS and CDR2 YFSETQ. The CDR3 has 14 residues. The CDR3: CASSLGLGSYEQYF. CDR3 coding DNA: TGCGCCAGCAGCTTGGGACTAGGTTCCTACGAGCAGTACTTC.

CDR3 in amino acids: CASSRTSTNTGELFF. CDR3 DNA: TGTGCCAGTAGTCGAACTAGCACGAACACCGGGGAGCTGTTTTTT. This chain joins TRBV19 and TRBJ2-2; a possible D gene is TRBD2 (6 bases). Trimming pared 5 bases from V and 0 bases from J, leaving 10 bases between. Germline V gene sequence: CDR1 LNHDA, CDR2 SQIVND (reference sequence). The CDR3 length is 15 residues.

This chain connects TRBV9 to TRBJ2-7; 9 bases map to TRBD1. The CDR3 sequence is 14 residues long. After removal of 5 bases from V and 3 bases from J, the junction contained 6 bases not matched to a gene. Germline V gene sequence: CDR1 SGDLS, CDR2 YYNGEE. The CDR3 region has the DNA TGTGCCAGCAGTGCCAGGGACAGGGTCTACGAGCAGTACTTC. This encodes CASSARDRVYEQYF.

CDR3 in DNA: TGTGCCAGCAGCTTGTCCAACGCCAGGGTTAACTCTGGGGCCAACGTCCTGACTTTC. Its protein is CASSLSNARVNSGANVLTF. The rearrangement joins TRBV5-6 to TRBJ2-6, with D possibly TRBD1 on 5 matching bases. The length of the CDR3 is 19 residues. From germline, CDR1 is SGHDT and CDR2 YYEEEE. The V and J ends lost 1 base and 0 bases respectively, with 17 bases between them.

The rearrangement joins TRBV7-8 to TRBJ1-6; 10 bases map to TRBD1. Germline V gene lookup returns CDR1 SGHVS and CDR2 FQNEAQ. There are 19 residues in the CDR3. The junction had 15 bases not matched to a gene; V was cut back by 5 bases and J by 5 bases. In DNA, the CDR3 is TGTGCCAGCAGCGGACGGGGACAGGGGTTTAACAGTAATAATTCACCCCTCCACTTT. Protein: CASSGRGQGFNSNNSPLHF.

J is TRBJ2-1 and V is TRBV5-6; TRBD2 matches 9 bases. The CDR3 loop spans 15 amino acids. With 0 bases clipped from V and 5 bases from J, the junction kept 3 bases outside the gene matches. Germline V lookup: CDR1 SGHDT, CDR2 YYEEEE. CDR3 in amino acids: CASSLDLAGDNEQFF. The CDR3 nucleotides are TGTGCCAGCAGCTTGGATTTAGCGGGAGACAATGAGCAGTTCTTC.

V is TRBV5-1 and J is TRBJ2-2; 8 bases are a match to TRBD2. This CDR3 is built from 14 residues. V lost 6 bases to trimming and J lost 5 bases; unmatched junction nucleotides: 6. In germline, CDR1 is SGHRS, CDR2 YFSETQ. The CDR3, as DNA: TGCGCCAGCACCCGGGAGGGGGTGACCGGGGAGCTGTTTTTT. Encoded protein: CASTREGVTGELFF.

This clone was observed a few times. The chain recombines TRBV10-3 with TRBJ2-2, with 10 positions matching TRBD1. Germline V gene sequence: CDR1 ENHRY, CDR2 SYGVKD. V was clipped by 10 bases and J by 5 bases; unmatched bases: 10. This CDR3 has 15 residues. CDR3 amino acids: CATHPGTGATGELFF. CDR3 DNA: TGTGCCACGCACCCCGGGACAGGGGCTACCGGGGAGCTGTTTTTT.

The chain uses TRBV30 and TRBJ2-2; 8 nucleotides align to TRBD2. The CDR3 length is 19 residues. The trim removed 0 bases at V and 0 bases at J, leaving 12 bases unmatched. Per germline, CDR1 GTSNPN and CDR2 SVGIG (reference sequence). The CDR3 DNA is TGTGCCTGGAGTGTAATCTATCGGTTTAGCGGGACGAACACCGGGGAGCTGTTTTTT. Translated, it gives CAWSVIYRFSGTNTGELFF.

This chain connects TRBV27 to TRBJ1-4, with a tentative D call TRBD1 (6 bases). The V end lost 5 bases, the J end lost 5 bases, and 18 bases lay between the germline ends. The CDR3 consists of 16 residues. CDR1 and CDR2 from the germline V gene are MNHEY and SMNVEV (reference sequence). CDR3 in amino acids: CASSLKGSGANEKLFF. CDR3 coding DNA: TGTGCCAGCAGTCTTAAAGGGTCAGGGGCGAATGAAAAACTGTTTTTT.